Below, 17 T cell receptor beta chains from the same sample are listed, as sequenced in a study of blood T cell repertoires in COVID-19. The repertoire was sequenced with immunoSEQ multiplex PCR; TCRdb's copy has only in-frame clones and lacks some. The sample records hundreds of thousands of clones, 70% to 90% being singletons. The specimen was PBMCs or T cells enriched from blood (not recorded which). All receptors derive from a man aged 50 or older who had been exposed to COVID-19.

This chain uses TRBV5-1 with TRBJ2-1; D perhaps matches TRBD2 (6 bases). Trimming took off 4 bases at V and 7 bases at J, with 12 bases between the two ends. Looked up from germline, CDR1 is SGHRS and CDR2 is YFSETQ. The CDR3 is 13 residues long. The CDR3 protein is CASSPTLANEQFF. The DNA of the CDR3 is TGCGCCAGCAGCCCAACCCTAGCGAATGAGCAGTTCTTC.

The V and J genes are TRBV2 and TRBJ1-1; 8 bases line up with TRBD1. The CDR3 contains 14 residues. Trimming cost V 5 bases and J 4 bases; bases outside gene matches: 6. The germline V gene has CDR1 SNHLY and CDR2 FYNNEI. The CDR3 bases are TGTGCCAGCAGTTCCCCGACAGGGGTCACTGAAGCTTTCTTT. It translates to CASSSPTGVTEAFF.

The chain joins TRBV5-1 to TRBJ1-3; D is ambiguous. CDR3 size: 18 residues. Germline CDR1 SGHRS, CDR2 YFSETQ. Trimming took off 4 bases at V and 4 bases at J, with 24 bases between the two ends. In DNA form, the CDR3 reads TGCGCCAGCAGCGCATCCCCGAGTGGAGCTTCCCCGGGAAACACCATATATTTT. Its protein product is CASSASPSGASPGNTIYF.

The chain carries TRBV19 and TRBJ2-3, with a possible D match to TRBD2 (5 bases). Germline V gene data show CDR1 as LNHDA and CDR2 as SQIVND (reference sequence). The CDR3 runs to 15 residues. V was clipped by 9 bases and J by 3 bases, with 19 bases between them. The DNA of the CDR3 is TGTGCCAGACCAGTGGGTGGGAGCGGAACAGATACGCAGTATTTT. It specifies CARPVGGSGTDTQYF.

The J gene is TRBJ2-5, the V gene TRBV18, with a possible D match to TRBD2 (5 bases). The CDR3 sequence is 14 residues long. The germline gives CDR1 KGHSH, CDR2 LQKENI. V was clipped by 4 bases and J by 5 bases, with 14 bases between them. CDR3 residues: CASSLASRRETQYF. The CDR3 coding sequence is TGTGCCAGCTCACTGGCTAGCCGACGGGAGACCCAGTACTTC.

J is TRBJ2-1 and V is TRBV14; tentative D call: TRBD2 (5 bases). This CDR3 is 16 amino acids long. The germline V and J ends were trimmed by 2 bases and 3 bases, with 14 bases remaining between them. Per germline, CDR1 SGHDN and CDR2 FVKESK. CDR3 residues: CASSQYHGKIYNEQFF. The DNA of the CDR3 is TGTGCCAGCAGCCAATATCACGGGAAAATCTACAATGAGCAGTTCTTC.

The V gene is TRBV30, the J gene TRBJ2-3; 14 nucleotides match TRBD2. The length of the CDR3 is 19 residues. Germline V gene lookup returns CDR1 GTSNPN and CDR2 SVGIG (reference sequence). The V and J ends lost 0 bases and 2 bases, in that order; junction bases with no gene match: 10. Written as DNA, the CDR3 is TGTGCCTGGAGTGTAACAAGGACTAGCGGGGGGCCCTACACAGATACGCAGTATTTT. Protein product: CAWSVTRTSGGPYTDTQYF.

The V call is TRBV28, the J call TRBJ2-7; weak D call: TRBD1 (6 bases). The CDR3 contains 15 residues. With 5 bases removed from V and 0 bases from J, the gap between germline ends came to 14 bases. Germline assignment: CDR1 MDHEN and CDR2 SYDVKM. CDR3 amino acids: CASSPTGGPSYEQYV. The DNA of the CDR3 is TGTGCCAGCAGTCCGACAGGCGGCCCCTCCTACGAGCAGTACGTC.

The chain joins TRBV19 to TRBJ1-2; D is perhaps TRBD1 (5 bases). Germline-derived CDR1 and CDR2 are LNHDA and SQIVND (reference sequence). Trimming shortened V by 5 bases and J by 0 bases, and 10 bases separated the two germline ends. The CDR3 is 14 residues long. The CDR3 here is CASSDRASNYGYTF. Written as DNA, the CDR3 is TGTGCCAGTAGTGACAGAGCCTCTAACTATGGCTACACCTTC.

The V and J genes are TRBV18 and TRBJ1-2, with 7 positions matching TRBD1. Germline CDR1 and CDR2: KGHSH and LQKENI. The trim removed 3 bases at V and 2 bases at J, leaving 6 bases unmatched. The CDR3 loop spans 15 amino acids. In DNA, the CDR3 is TGTGCCAGCTCACCGGACAGGACTACCAACTATGGCTACACCTTC. It is translated as CASSPDRTTNYGYTF.

V and J are TRBV9 and TRBJ2-1; 9 bases map to TRBD2. The germline V gene has CDR1 SGDLS and CDR2 YYNGEE. There are 17 residues in the CDR3. With 4 bases clipped from V and 1 base from J, the junction kept 9 bases outside the gene matches. The CDR3 DNA follows: TGTGCCAGCAGCCCCAGGCTAGCGGGGAATTCCTACAATGAGCAGTTCTTC. This encodes CASSPRLAGNSYNEQFF.

The chain uses TRBV19 and TRBJ2-1; 10 positions match TRBD2. Germline-derived CDR1 and CDR2 are LNHDA and SQIVND (reference sequence). Trimming cost V 10 bases and J 4 bases; bases outside gene matches: 13. The CDR3 loop spans 16 amino acids. In DNA, the CDR3 is TGTGCCACCCACCGAAGCGGGAGGGCCGGGTACAATGAGCAGTTCTTC. Residues: CATHRSGRAGYNEQFF.

The chain couples TRBV11-2 to TRBJ2-5; possibly TRBD1 for D (6 bases). V was cut by 3 bases and J by 1 base, with 9 bases left in between. The CDR3 is made up of 14 amino acids. Looked up from germline, CDR1 is SGHAT and CDR2 is FQNNGV. The CDR3 is CASSFGQSQETQYF. The CDR3 nucleotides are TGTGCCAGCAGCTTCGGACAGAGCCAAGAGACCCAGTACTTC. The full variable domain, with the rest looked up from reference TRBV11-2 and TRBJ2-5, is EAGVAQSPRYKIIEKRQSVAFWCNPISGHATLYWYQQILGQGPKLLIQFQNNGVVDDSQLPKDRFSAERLKGVDSTLKIQPAKLEDSAVYLCASSFGQSQETQYFGPGTRLLVL.

CDR3: CAISPGQGAGYTF. The CDR3 DNA sequence: TGTGCCATCAGTCCGGGACAGGGGGCTGGCTACACCTTC. The rearrangement uses TRBV10-3 and TRBJ1-2; TRBD1 matches at 12 bases. Trimming cost V 5 bases and J 7 bases; bases outside gene matches: 2. This CDR3 has 13 amino acids. Germline lookup yields CDR1 ENHRY and CDR2 SYGVKD.

The chain is built from TRBV28 and TRBJ1-5; D perhaps matches TRBD1 (5 bases). This CDR3 has 18 amino acids. V was cut by 5 bases and J by 0 bases, with 20 bases left in between. Per the germline V gene, CDR1 is MDHEN and CDR2 is SYDVKM. Here the CDR3 reads CASSLPIGDRYSNQPQHF. CDR3 in DNA: TGTGCCAGCAGTCTACCGATCGGAGACAGATATAGCAATCAGCCCCAGCATTTT.

The chain couples TRBV18 to TRBJ2-1; TRBD2 aligns across 9 bases. With V trimmed by 4 bases and J by 5 bases, 6 bases remained unmatched. Germline loops: CDR1 KGHSH, CDR2 LQKENI. This CDR3 has 15 residues. CDR3: CASSHKREVDNEQFF. CDR3 nucleotide sequence: TGTGCCAGCTCACACAAGCGGGAGGTCGACAATGAGCAGTTCTTC.

CDR3 nucleotides: TGTGCCAGCACAGCGGGGGGGCTCGGCCAAGAGACCCAGTACTTC. This encodes CASTAGGLGQETQYF. This chain uses TRBV6-5 with TRBJ2-5; 10 bases match TRBD2. Losses at the gene ends were 7 bases for V and 1 base for J; bases not matched to a gene: 6. Looked up from germline, CDR1 is MNHEY and CDR2 is SVGAGI. This CDR3 has 15 amino acids.